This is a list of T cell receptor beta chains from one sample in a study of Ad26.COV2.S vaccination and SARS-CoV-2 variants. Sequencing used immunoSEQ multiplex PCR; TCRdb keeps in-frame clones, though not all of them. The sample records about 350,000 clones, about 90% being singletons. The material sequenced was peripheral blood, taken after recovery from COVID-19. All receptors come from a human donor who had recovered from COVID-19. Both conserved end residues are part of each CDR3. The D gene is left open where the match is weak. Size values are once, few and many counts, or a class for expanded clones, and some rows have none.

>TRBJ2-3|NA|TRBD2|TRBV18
TGTGCCAGCTCACCACCGAAGCGGGGGGGCCTAGGAGATACGCAGTATTTT
CASSPPKRGGLGDTQYF
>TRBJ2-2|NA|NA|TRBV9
TGTGCCAGCAGCGTAGACACCGGGGAGCTGTTTTTT
CASSVDTGELFF
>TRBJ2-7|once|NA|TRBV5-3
TGTGCCAGAAGCTTGTTTGCGACAGACACCTACGAGCAGTACTTC
CARSLFATDTYEQYF
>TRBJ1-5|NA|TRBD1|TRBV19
TGTGCCAGTAGCCTCAACAGGGGGCGAGGCAATCAGCCCCAGCATTTT
CASSLNRGRGNQPQHF
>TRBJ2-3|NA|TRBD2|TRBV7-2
TGTGCCAGCAGCTTAGATCCGCGGGGGGGGCGAGGTACGCAGTATTTT
CASSLDPRGGRGTQYF
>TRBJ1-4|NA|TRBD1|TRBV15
TGTGCCACCAGCAGAGGCCGGGACAGTAATGAAAAACTGTTTTTT
CATSRGRDSNEKLFF
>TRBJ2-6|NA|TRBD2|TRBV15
TGTGCCACCAGCAGTTCTCCGGGAGGCGAGGCCAACGTCCTGACTTTC
CATSSSPGGEANVLTF
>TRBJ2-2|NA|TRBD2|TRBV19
TGTGCCAGTTCGACTAGCGGGGGATCGAACACCGGGGAGCTGTTTTTT
CASSTSGGSNTGELFF
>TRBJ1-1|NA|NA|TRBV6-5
TGTGCCAGCAGTTACACCGTAGAGGGGAAAGCTTTCTTT
CASSYTVEGKAFF
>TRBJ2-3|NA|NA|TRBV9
TGTGCCAGCAGCGTAGAGGTCCTAGCTCCCACAGATACGCAGTATTTT
CASSVEVLAPTDTQYF
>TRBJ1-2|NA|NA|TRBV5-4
TGTGCCAGCAGCTTGGCGGGGGTTCCCTTCTATGGCTACACCTTC
CASSLAGVPFYGYTF
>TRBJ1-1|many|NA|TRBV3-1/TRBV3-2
TGTGCCAGCAGCAGAGGTAACACTGAAGCTTTCTTT
CASSRGNTEAFF
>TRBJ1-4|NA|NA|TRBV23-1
TGCGCCAGTAGTAGGGGGGTTCGCCCTGAAAAACTGTTTTTT
CASSRGVRPEKLFF
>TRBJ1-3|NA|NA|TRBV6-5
TGTGCCAGCAGTCAAACCCTCACCACTGGAAACACCATATATTTT
CASSQTLTTGNTIYF
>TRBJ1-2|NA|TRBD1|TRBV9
TGTGCCAGCAGCCAAGGGGACAGGGGGCCGAGTGGCTACACCTTC
CASSQGDRGPSGYTF
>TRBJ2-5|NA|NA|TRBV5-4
TGTGCCAGCACCCAGGGCTTTCGGGCAGAGACCCAGTACTTC
CASTQGFRAETQYF
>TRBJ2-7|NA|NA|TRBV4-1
TGCGCCAGCAGCCAAGATATGGGGTGGACCGACCCCTACGAGCAGTACTTC
CASSQDMGWTDPYEQYF
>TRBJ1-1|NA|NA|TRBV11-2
TGTGCCAGCAGCTTAGACAAGGACCCTTACCGGCTGAACACTGAAGCTTTCTTT
CASSLDKDPYRLNTEAFF
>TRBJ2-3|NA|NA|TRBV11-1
TGTGCCAGCAGCTTAGCGGGGGAGCTCACAGATACGCAGTATTTT
CASSLAGELTDTQYF
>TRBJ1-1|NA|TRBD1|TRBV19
TGTGCCAGTAGTAGGGGACAGGGGATCACTGAAGCTTTCTTT
CASSRGQGITEAFF
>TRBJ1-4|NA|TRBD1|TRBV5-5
TGTGCCAGCAGCCGGCTCCGTGGGACAGCCAAAGCAACTAATGAAAAACTGTTTTTT
CASSRLRGTAKATNEKLFF
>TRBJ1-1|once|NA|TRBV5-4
TGTGCCAGCAGCTTGCCCGCCACTGAAGCTTTCTTT
CASSLPATEAFF
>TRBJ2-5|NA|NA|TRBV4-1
TGCGCCAGCAGCCAACACCAAACGGGGGAGACCCAGTACTTC
CASSQHQTGETQYF
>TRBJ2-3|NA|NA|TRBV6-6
TGTGCCAGCAGTCGGGGACGGAGCACAGATACGCAGTATTTT
CASSRGRSTDTQYF
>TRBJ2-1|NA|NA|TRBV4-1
TGCGCCAGCAGCCAGGGACTCCTCAATGAGCAGTTCTTC
CASSQGLLNEQFF
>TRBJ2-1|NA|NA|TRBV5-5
TGTGCCAGCAGGCCGGAGGGGAGCTCCTACAATGAGCAGTTCTTC
CASRPEGSSYNEQFF
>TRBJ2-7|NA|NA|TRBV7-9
TGTGCCAGCAGCTCAGGGTATAGCTCCTACGAGCAGTACTTC
CASSSGYSSYEQYF
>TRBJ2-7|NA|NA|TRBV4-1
TGCGCCAGCAGCCAAGAGGGGACCGCCACCTACGAGCAGTACTTC
CASSQEGTATYEQYF
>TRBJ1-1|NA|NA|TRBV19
TGTGCCAGTAGTATGGGGCTAAACACTGAAGCTTTCTTT
CASSMGLNTEAFF
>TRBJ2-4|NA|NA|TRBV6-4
TGTGCCATAAGTTGGGCAAGACGGAAAAACATTCAGTACTTC
CAISWARRKNIQYF
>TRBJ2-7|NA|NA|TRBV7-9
TGTGCCAGCAGCTCAACGGGGGAAAGAGTTTACGAGCAGTACTTC
CASSSTGERVYEQYF
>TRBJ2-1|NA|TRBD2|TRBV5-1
TGCGCCAGCAGCCGCTTGGGAGCGGGGGGTTCCTACAATGAGCAGTTCTTC
CASSRLGAGGSYNEQFF
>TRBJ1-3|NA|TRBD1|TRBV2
TGTGCCAGCAGCCTACAGGGGTCTGGAAACACCATATATTTT
CASSLQGSGNTIYF